The sequence of this T cell receptor beta chain was determined in a study of blood T cell repertoires in COVID-19. Germline V gene lookup returns CDR1 LGHDT and CDR2 YNNKEL (reference sequence). The ends were cut back, 4 bases at V and 5 bases at J, with 14 bases in the middle. This CDR3 contains 14 residues. The table came from immunoSEQ multiplex PCR; TCRdb's copy has only in-frame clones and leaves some out. The profile shows about 89,000 clones, about 80% of them singletons. The sequenced material came from peripheral blood. The rearrangement joins TRBV3-1 (or the pseudogene TRBV3-2) to TRBJ2-5; D possibly corresponds to TRBD2 (5 bases). The receptor was derived from a woman of 80 years or more with acute or convalescent COVID-19. In nucleotides, the CDR3 is TGTGCCAGCAGCCGTGGACTGTACTCCGAGACCCAGTACTTC. This sequence encodes CASSRGLYSETQYF.